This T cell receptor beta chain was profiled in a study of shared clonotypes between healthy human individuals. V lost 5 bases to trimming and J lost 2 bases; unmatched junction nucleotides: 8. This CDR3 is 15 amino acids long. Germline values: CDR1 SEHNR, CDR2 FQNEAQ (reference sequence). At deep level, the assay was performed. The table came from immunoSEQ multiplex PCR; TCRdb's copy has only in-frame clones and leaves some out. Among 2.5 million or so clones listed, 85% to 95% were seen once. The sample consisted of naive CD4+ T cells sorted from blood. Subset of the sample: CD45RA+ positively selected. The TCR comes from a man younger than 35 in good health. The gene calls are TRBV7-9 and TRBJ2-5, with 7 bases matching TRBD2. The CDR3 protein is CASSRGEGVQETQYF. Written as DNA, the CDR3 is TGTGCCAGCAGCCGCGGGGAGGGAGTACAAGAGACCCAGTACTTC.